This T cell receptor (beta chain) was observed in a study of T cells in Graves' hyperthyroidism and ophthalmopathy. Trimming stripped 8 bases from V and 8 bases from J, with 16 bases between. CDR1 and CDR2 (germline): MNHNS, SASEGT. The CDR3 covers 13 residues. Study-level points and caveats: In the analysis, a 13 V-J model separated ophthalmopathy from stable hyperthyroidism.

On this clonotype itself: The antigen is not known.

RNA transcripts were the template for amplifying TCR beta CDR3 regions. First-round RT-PCR of the TCR CDR3 relied on the HTBI primer set. MiXCR, run by TCRdb on the multiplex PCR reads, gives a single entry per CDR3 protein. This table has some 400,000 distinct CDR3 sequences, approximately 13% appearing once. This receptor was taken from a young man with Graves' hyperthyroidism that later progressed to Graves' ophthalmopathy. Sequenced sample: blood. The V call is TRBV6-1, the J call TRBJ2-1; D gene ambiguous. The CDR3 region has the DNA TGTGCCAGCGGGAAGGGAAGGGTGGATGAGCAGTTCTTC. This sequence encodes CASGKGRVDEQFF.